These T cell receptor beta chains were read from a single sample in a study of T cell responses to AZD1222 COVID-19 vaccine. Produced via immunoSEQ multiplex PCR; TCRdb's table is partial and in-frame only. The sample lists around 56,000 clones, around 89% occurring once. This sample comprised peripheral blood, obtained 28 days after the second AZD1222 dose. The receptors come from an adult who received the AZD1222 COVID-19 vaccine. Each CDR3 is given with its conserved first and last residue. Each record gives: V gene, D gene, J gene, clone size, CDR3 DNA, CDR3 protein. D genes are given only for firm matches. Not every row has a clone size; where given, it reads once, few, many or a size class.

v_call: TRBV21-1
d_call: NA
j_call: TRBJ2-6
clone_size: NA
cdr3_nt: NA
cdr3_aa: CPSTKIHTTGEANFCANVLTF

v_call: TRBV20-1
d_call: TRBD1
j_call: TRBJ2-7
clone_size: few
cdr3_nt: TGCAGTGCTAGTGGGACAGGGGGCGCGGTCTACGAGCAGTACTTC
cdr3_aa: CSASGTGGAVYEQYF

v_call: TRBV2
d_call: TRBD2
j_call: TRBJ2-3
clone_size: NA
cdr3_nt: TGTGCCAGCAGTGAATGGCTAGCGGGAACGTCAGATACGCAGTATTTT
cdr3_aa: CASSEWLAGTSDTQYF

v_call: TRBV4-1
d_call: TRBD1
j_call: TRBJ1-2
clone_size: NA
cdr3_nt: TGCGCCAGCAGCCAAGTGCCAGGGGGCAGCAGCTATGGCTACACCTTC
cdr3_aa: CASSQVPGGSSYGYTF

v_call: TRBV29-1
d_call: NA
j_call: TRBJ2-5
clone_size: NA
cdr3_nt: TGCAGCGCAGGAGGACAGCATCAAGAGACCCAGTACTTC
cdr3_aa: CSAGGQHQETQYF

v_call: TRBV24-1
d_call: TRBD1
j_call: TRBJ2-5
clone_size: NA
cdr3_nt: TGTGCCACCAGTGATACTGGGACAGCTCAAGAGACCCAGTACTTC
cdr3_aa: CATSDTGTAQETQYF

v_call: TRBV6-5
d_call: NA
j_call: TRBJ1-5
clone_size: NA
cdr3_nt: TGTGCCAGCAGAGCCCCGGAACAGCCCCAGCATTTT
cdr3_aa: CASRAPEQPQHF

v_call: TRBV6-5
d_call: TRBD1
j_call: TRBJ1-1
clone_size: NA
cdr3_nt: TGTGCCAGCAGTAACGACAGGGCGGTCACTGAAGCTTTCTTT
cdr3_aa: CASSNDRAVTEAFF

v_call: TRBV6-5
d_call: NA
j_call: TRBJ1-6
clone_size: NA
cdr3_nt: TGTGCCAGCAGTTCTGAGGTAGATTCACCCCTCCACTTT
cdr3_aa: CASSSEVDSPLHF

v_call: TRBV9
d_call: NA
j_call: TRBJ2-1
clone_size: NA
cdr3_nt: TGTGCCAGCAGCGCCGATGGTAGCTCCTACAATGAGCAGTTCTTC
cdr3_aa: CASSADGSSYNEQFF

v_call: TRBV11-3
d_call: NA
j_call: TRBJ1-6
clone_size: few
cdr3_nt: TGTGCCAGCAGCTTGAACCGGGAATGGATTTCACCCCTCCACTTT
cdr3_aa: CASSLNREWISPLHF

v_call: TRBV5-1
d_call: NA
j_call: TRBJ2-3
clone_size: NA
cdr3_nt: TGCGCCAGCAGCTTGGATAGCGGATACACAGATACGCAGTATTTT
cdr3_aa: CASSLDSGYTDTQYF

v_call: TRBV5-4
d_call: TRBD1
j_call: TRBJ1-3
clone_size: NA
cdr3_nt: TGTGCCAGCAGCTTAAACAGGGGGACCTCTGGAAACACCATATATTTT
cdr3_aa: CASSLNRGTSGNTIYF

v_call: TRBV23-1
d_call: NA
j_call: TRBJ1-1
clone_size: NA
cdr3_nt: TGCGCCAGCAGTCACGACAATGGGGGGAGGGGAAGCACTGAAGCTTTCTTT
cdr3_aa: CASSHDNGGRGSTEAFF

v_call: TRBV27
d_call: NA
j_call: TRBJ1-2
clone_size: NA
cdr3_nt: TGTGCCAGCAGTTCGACGATTAAGGGATTCAGCCCACGTTCTGGCTACACCTTC
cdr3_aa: CASSSTIKGFSPRSGYTF

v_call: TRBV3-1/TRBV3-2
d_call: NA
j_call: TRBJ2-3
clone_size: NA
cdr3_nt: TGTGCCAGCAGCCTACCTTTCGGGGGAAACACAGATACGCAGTATTTT
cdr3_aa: CASSLPFGGNTDTQYF

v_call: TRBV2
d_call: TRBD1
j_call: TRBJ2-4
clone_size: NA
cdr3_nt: TGTGCCAGCAGTGTACAGGGGGTAAACATTCAGTACTTC
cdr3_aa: CASSVQGVNIQYF

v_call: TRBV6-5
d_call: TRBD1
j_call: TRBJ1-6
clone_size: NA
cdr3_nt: TGTGCCAGCAGTTCCGGACAGGTGACCCTTTCACCCCTCCACTTT
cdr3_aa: CASSSGQVTLSPLHF

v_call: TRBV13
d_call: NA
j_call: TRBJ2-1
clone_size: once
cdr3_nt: TGTGCCAGCAGCTCCCGGGACACCTACCACAATGAGCAGTTCTTC
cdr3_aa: CASSSRDTYHNEQFF

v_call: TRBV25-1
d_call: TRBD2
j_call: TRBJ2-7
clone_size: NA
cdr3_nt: TGTGCCAGCAGTGCTGAGGGAGGGGCCTACGAGCAGTACTTC
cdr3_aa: CASSAEGGAYEQYF

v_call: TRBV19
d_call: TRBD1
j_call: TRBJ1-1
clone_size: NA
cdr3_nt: TGTGCCAGTAGTTCCACAGGGGACACTGAAGCTTTCTTT
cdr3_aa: CASSSTGDTEAFF

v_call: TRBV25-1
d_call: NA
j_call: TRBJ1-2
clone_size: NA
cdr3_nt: TGTGCGACCAGCATAGGGGGGGACTATGGCTACACCTTC
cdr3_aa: CATSIGGDYGYTF

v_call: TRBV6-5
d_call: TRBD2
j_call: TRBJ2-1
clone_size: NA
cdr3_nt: TGTGCCAGCAGTTACATAGCGGGAACGAATGAGCAGTTCTTC
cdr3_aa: CASSYIAGTNEQFF

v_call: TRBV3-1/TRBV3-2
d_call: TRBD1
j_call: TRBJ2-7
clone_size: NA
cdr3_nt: TGTGCCAGCAGCGCCGACAGGGGGCTTGAGCAGTACTTC
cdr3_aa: CASSADRGLEQYF

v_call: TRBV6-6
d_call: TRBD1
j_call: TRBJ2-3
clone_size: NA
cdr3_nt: TGTGCCAGCAGTTGGACAGGGGAGGGCACAGATACGCAGTATTTT
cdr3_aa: CASSWTGEGTDTQYF

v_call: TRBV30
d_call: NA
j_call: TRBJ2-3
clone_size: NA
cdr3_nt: TGTGCCTGGAGGGAGCCAGGCACAGATACGCAGTATTTT
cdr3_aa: CAWREPGTDTQYF

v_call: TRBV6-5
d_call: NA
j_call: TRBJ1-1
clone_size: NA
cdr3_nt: TGTGCCAGCAATCCGGGAGGGGACACTGAAGCTTTCTTT
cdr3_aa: CASNPGGDTEAFF

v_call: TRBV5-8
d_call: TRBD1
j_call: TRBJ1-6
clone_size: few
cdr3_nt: TGTGCCAGCAGCCCCGGGGCAGGGGGCTATTCACCCCTCCACTTT
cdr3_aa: CASSPGAGGYSPLHF

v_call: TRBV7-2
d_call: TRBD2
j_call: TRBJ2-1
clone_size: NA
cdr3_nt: TGTGCCAGCAGCTTCGCAACTAGCGGGAGTTACAATGAGCAGTTCTTC
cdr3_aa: CASSFATSGSYNEQFF

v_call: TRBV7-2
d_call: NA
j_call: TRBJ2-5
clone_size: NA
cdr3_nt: TGTGCCAGCAGCTTAGGTTGGGGCCCCTCATACGGAGAGACCCAGTACTTC
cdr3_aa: CASSLGWGPSYGETQYF

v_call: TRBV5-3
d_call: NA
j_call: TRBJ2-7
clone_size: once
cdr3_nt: TGTGCCAGAAGCTTGGTGGGTTACGAGCAGTACTTC
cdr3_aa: CARSLVGYEQYF

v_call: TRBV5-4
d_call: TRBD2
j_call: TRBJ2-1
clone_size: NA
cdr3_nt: TGTGCCAGCAGCTTTTCTAGCGGTACCTACAATGAGCAGTTCTTC
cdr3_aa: CASSFSSGTYNEQFF

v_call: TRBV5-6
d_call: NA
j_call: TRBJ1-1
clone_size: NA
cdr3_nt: TGTGCCAGCAGCTTGTTAGGGGACACAAACACTGAAGCTTTCTTT
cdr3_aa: CASSLLGDTNTEAFF

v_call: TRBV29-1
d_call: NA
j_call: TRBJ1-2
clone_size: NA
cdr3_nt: TGCAGCGTTGAAGATCGGGACCTCAGTGGCTACACCTTC
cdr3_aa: CSVEDRDLSGYTF

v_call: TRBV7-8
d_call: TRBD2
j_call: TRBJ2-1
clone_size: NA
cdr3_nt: TGTGCCAGCAGCCTATCCGGGACTAGGTCTATTGGTGAGCAGTTCTTC
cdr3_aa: CASSLSGTRSIGEQFF

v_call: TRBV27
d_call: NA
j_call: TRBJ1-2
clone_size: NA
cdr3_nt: TGTGCCAGCAGGACCCGTCTGACGGCCCACTATGGCTACACCTTC
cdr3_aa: CASRTRLTAHYGYTF

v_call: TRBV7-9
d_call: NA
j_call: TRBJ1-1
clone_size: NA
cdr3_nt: TGTGCCAGCAGCCCGGGCCAGTACAACACTGAAGCTTTCTTT
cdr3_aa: CASSPGQYNTEAFF